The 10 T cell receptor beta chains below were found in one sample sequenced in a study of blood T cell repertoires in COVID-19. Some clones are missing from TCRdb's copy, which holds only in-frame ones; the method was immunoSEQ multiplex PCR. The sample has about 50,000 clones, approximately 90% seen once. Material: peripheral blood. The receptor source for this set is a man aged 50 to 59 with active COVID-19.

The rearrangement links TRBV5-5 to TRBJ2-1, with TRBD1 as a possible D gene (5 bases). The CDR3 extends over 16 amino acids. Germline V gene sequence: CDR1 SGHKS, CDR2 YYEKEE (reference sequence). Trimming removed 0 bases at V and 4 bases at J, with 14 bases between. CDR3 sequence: CASSLEGEIGYNEQFF. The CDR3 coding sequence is TGTGCCAGCAGCTTGGAAGGGGAAATTGGGTACAATGAGCAGTTCTTC.

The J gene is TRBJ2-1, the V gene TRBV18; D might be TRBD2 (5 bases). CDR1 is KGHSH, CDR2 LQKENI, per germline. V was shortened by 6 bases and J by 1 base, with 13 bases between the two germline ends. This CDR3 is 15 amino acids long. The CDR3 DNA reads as TGTGCCAGCTCTGGGAGTTTTGGGTCCTACAATGAGCAGTTCTTC. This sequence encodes CASSGSFGSYNEQFF. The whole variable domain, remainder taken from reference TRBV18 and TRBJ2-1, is NAGVMQNPRHLVRRRGQEARLRCSPMKGHSHVYWYRQLPEEGLKFMVYLQKENIIDESGMPKERFSAEFPKEGPSILRIQQVVRGDSAAYFCASSGSFGSYNEQFFGPGTRLTVL.

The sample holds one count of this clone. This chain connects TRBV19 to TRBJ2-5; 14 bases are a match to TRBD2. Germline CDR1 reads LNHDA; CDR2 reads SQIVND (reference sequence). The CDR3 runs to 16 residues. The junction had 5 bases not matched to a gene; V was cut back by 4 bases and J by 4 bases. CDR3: CASSTRLAGGPETQYF. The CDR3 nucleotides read TGTGCCAGTAGTACCCGACTAGCGGGGGGGCCAGAGACCCAGTACTTC.

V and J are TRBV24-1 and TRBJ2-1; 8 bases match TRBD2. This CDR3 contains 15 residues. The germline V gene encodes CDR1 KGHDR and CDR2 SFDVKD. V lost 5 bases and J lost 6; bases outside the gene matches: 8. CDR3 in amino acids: CATSASTGGFNEQFF. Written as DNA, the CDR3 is TGTGCCACCAGTGCCAGTACGGGGGGGTTCAATGAGCAGTTCTTC.

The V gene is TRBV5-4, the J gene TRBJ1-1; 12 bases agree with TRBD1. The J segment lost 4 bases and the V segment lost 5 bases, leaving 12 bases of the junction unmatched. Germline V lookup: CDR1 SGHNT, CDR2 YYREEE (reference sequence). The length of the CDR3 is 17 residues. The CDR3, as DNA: TGTGCCAGCAGGCCCGGGACAGGGGGCGCCGAAGGCACTGAAGCTTTCTTT. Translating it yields CASRPGTGGAEGTEAFF.

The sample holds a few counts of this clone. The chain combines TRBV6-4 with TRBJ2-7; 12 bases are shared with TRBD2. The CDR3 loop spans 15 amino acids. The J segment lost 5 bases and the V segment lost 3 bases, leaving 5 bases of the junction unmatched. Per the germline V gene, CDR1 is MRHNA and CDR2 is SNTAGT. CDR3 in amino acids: CASSELAGGQHEQYF. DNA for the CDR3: TGTGCCAGCAGTGAACTAGCGGGAGGCCAACACGAGCAGTACTTC.

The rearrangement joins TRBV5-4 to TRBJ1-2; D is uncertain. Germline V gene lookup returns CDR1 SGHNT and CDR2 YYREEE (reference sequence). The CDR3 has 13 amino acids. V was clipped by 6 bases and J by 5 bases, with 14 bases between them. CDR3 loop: CASTFPGNYGYTF. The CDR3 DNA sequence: TGTGCCAGCACCTTCCCCGGGAATTATGGCTACACCTTC.

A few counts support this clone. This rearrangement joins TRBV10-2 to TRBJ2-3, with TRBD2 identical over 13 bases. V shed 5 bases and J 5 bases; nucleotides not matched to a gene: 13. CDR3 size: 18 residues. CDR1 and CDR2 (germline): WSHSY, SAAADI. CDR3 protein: CASSSLTSGGANGDTQYF. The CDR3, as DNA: TGCGCCAGCAGTTCTCTCACTAGCGGGGGGGCCAATGGAGATACGCAGTATTTT.

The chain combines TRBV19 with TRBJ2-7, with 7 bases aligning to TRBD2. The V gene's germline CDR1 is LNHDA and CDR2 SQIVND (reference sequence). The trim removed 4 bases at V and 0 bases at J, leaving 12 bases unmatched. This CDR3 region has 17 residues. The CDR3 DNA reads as TGTGCCAGTAGTAACCCCCCCGGACTAGACGACTCCTACGAGCAGTACTTC. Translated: CASSNPPGLDDSYEQYF.

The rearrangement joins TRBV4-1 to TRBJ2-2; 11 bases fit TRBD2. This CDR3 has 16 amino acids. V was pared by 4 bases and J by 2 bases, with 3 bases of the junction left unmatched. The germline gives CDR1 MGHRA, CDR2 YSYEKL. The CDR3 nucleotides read TGCGCCAGCAGCCTCCGACTAGCGGGAAACACCGGGGAGCTGTTTTTT. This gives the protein CASSLRLAGNTGELFF.